Listed here is a single T cell receptor (beta chain). Its cognate antigen is unknown. V lost 1 base and J 0 bases, leaving 4 bases between the germline ends. The CDR3 spans 14 residues. Per germline, CDR1 SGHAT and CDR2 FQNNGV. The TCR beta libraries used about 2.2 micrograms of genomic DNA that came from cryopreserved PBMCs. The protocol was immunoSEQ multiplex PCR, while the TCRdb copy is restricted to in-frame clones and leaves out a portion. Of about 140,000 clones listed, roughly 90% were seen once; the top ten hold 10% to 12%. This sample is part of a study of cytotoxic CD8 clonotypes in ibrutinib-treated CLL. Study-wide context: Responses: roughly 25 partial, 2 complete; after median around 70 months, approximately 15 stayed remitted, around 12 progressed.

The study, taken as a whole, reports: Patients with sustained remission and those progressing were sampled at differing times. Clonotypes that were public were uncommon, and they contracted or stayed stable on treatment.

The sequenced sample was PBMCs, obtained after 12 months of ibrutinib treatment. The chain joins TRBV11-2 to TRBJ1-5; the D is unclear. The TCR was taken from a human donor with chronic lymphocytic leukemia. CDR3 region: CASSLGASNQPQHF. Written as DNA, the CDR3 is TGTGCCAGCAGCTTAGGAGCTAGCAATCAGCCCCAGCATTTT.